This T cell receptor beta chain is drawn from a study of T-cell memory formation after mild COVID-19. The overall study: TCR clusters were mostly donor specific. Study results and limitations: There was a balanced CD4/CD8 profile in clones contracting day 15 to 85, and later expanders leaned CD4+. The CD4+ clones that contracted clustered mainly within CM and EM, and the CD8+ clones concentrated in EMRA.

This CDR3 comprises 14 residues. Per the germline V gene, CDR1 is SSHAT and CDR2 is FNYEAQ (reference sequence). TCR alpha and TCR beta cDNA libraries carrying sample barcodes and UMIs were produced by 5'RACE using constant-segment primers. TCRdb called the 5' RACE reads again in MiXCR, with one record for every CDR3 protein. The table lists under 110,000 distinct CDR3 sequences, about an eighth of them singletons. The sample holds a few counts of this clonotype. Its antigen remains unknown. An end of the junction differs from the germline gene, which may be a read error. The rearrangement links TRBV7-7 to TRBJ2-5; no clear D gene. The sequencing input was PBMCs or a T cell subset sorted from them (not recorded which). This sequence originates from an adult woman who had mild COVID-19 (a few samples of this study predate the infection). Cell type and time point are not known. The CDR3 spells CASSLDLGSETQYF. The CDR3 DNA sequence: TGTGCTAGCAGCTTAGATTTGGGATCGGAGACCCAGTACTTC.